This T cell receptor (beta chain) was retrieved from a study of shared clonotypes between healthy human individuals. Among the donors, all were Caucasian adults who lived in Nashville, Tennessee. In the CD4+ fraction, cells were divided into CD45RA+ naive and CD45RA-negative memory subsets. Study-level findings and limits: Sequencing depth was a factor that was expected to affect clonotype sharing among donors. Only blood was sampled, and tissue TCR repertoires likely differ from blood ones.

The CDR3 runs to 13 residues. CDR1 and CDR2 (germline): MNHEY, SMNVEV (reference sequence). V was shortened by 5 bases and J by 8 bases, with 12 bases between the two germline ends. TCRdb's table, derived via immunoSEQ multiplex PCR, lists solely in-frame clones and lacks some. Counted here are 2 million to 2.5 million clones, over 85% occurring once; the ten biggest clones make up around 0.37%. Note on this clone: The antigen is undetermined.

The material sequenced was naive CD4+ T cells from PBMCs. The subset was: CD45RA+ positively selected. V gene TRBV27 combines with J gene TRBJ1-4; D unclear. The TCR sequence derives from a man aged 18 to 35 in good health. Some clones in this sample may be carry-over from other donors' samples. Written as DNA, the CDR3 is TGTGCCAGCAGTGCTAGGGCAGGAGAAAAACTGTTTTTT. This encodes CASSARAGEKLFF.